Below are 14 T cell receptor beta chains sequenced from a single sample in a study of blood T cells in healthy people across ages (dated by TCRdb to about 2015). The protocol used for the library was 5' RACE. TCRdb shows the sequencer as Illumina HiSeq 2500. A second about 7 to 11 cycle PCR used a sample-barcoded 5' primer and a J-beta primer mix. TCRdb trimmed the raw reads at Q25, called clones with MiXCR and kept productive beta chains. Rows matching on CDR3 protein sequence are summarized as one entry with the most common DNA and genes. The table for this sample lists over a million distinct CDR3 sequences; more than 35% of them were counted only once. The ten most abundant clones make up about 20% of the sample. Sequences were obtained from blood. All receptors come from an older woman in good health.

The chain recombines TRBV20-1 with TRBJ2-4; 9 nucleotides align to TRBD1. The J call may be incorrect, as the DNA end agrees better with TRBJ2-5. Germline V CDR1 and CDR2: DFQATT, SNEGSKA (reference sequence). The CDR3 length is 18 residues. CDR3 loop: CSARDRDRVSQSMRTQYF. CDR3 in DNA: TGCAGTGCTAGAGATCGGGACAGGGTTTCCCAAAGTATGAGGACCCAGTACTTC.

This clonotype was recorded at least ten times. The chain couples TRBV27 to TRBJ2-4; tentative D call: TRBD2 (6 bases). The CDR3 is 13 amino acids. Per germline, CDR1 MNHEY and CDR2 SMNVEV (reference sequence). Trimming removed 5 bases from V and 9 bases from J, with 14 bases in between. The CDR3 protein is CASSPGLGGIQYF. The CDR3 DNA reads TGTGCCAGCAGTCCCGGGTTGGGGGGCATTCAGTACTTC.

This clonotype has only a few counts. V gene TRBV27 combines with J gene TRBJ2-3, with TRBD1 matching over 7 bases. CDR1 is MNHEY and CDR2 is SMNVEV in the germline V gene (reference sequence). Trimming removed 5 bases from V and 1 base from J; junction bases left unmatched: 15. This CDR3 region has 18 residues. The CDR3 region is CASSLQWYRDRGTDTQYF. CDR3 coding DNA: TGTGCCAGCAGTCTACAGTGGTACCGGGACAGAGGCACAGATACGCAGTATTTT.

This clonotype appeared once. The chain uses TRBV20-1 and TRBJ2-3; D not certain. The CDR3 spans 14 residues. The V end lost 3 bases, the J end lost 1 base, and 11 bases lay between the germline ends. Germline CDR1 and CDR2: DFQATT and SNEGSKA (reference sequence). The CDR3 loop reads CSARDGSGTDTQYF. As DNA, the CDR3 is TGCAGTGCTAGGGACGGCAGTGGCACAGATACGCAGTATTTT.

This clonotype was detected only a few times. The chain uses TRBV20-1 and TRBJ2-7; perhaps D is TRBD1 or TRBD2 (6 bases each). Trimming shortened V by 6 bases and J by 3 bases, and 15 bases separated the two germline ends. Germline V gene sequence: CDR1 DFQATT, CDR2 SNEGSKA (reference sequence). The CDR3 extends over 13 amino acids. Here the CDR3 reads CSAILQGGYEQYF. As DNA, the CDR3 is TGCAGTGCCATCCTACAGGGAGGCTACGAGCAGTACTTC.

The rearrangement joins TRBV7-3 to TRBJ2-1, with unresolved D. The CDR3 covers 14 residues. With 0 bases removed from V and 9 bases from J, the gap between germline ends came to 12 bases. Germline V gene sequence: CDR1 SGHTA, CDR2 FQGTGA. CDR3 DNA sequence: TGTGCCAGCAGCTTAACGTTTAAAGCAGTTGAGCAGTTCTTC. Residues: CASSLTFKAVEQFF. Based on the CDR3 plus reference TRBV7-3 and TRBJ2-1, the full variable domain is GAGVSQTPSNKVTEKGKYVELRCDPISGHTALYWYRQSLGQGPEFLIYFQGTGAADDSGLPNDRFFAVRPEGSVSTLKIQRTERGDSAVYLCASSLTFKAVEQFFGPGTRLTVL.

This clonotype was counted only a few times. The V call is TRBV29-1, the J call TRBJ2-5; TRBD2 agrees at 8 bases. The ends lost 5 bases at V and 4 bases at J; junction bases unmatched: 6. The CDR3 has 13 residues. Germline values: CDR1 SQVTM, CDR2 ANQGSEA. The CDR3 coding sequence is TGCAGCGTTCGTAGCGGGACGGTAGAGACCCAGTACTTC. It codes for CSVRSGTVETQYF.

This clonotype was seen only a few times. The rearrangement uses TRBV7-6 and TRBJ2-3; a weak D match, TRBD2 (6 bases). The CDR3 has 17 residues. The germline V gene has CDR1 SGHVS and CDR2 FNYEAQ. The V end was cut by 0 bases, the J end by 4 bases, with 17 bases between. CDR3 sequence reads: CASSLAPGREWSDTQYF. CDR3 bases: TGTGCCAGCAGCTTAGCTCCGGGACGGGAGTGGTCAGATACGCAGTATTTT.

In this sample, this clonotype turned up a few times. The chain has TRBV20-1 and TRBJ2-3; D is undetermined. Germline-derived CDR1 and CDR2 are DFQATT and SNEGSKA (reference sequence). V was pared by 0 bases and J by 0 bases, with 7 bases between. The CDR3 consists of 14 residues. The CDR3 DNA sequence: TGCAGTGCTAGAGACTTCGACAGCACAGATACGCAGTATTTT. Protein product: CSARDFDSTDTQYF.

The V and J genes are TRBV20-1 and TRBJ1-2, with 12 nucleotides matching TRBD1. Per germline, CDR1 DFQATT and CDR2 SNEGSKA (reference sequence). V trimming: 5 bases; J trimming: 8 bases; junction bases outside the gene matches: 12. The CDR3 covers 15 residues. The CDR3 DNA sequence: TGCAGTGCTCTGATCCCGGGACAGGGGGCTTGGGGCTACACCTTC. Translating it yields CSALIPGQGAWGYTF.

CDR3 amino acids: CASSQRKGGTSGDNEQFF. CDR3 DNA: TGTGCCAGCAGTCAGAGAAAGGGTGGGACTAGCGGGGACAATGAGCAGTTCTTC. The genes are TRBV6-2 or TRBV6-3 and TRBJ2-1, with TRBD2 identical over 13 bases. This CDR3 comprises 18 residues. Trimming removed 5 bases from V and 5 bases from J; junction bases left unmatched: 12. Germline values: CDR1 MNHEY, CDR2 SVGEGT.

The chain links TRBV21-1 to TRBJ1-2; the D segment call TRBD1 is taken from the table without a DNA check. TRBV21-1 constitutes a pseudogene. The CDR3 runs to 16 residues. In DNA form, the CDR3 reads TGTGCCAGCAGCAAAAAATCGACAGGCGTCTTCTATGGCTACACCTTC. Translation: CASSKKSTGVFYGYTF.

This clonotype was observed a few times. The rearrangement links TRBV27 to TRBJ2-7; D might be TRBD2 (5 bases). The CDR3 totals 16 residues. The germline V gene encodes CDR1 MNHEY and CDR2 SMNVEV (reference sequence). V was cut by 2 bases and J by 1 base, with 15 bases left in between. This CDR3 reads CASSLHLGERSYEQYF. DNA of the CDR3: TGTGCCAGCAGTTTACATCTCGGGGAACGGTCCTACGAGCAGTACTTC.

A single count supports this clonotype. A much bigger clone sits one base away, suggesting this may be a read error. CDR3: CASSFAGYGYTF. The CDR3 DNA reads as TGTGCCAGCAGCTTCGCCGGCTATGGCTACACCTTC. V usage is TRBV13 and J usage is TRBJ1-2; D is unresolved. The V and J ends lost 3 bases and 4 bases respectively, with 6 bases between them. The CDR3 spans 12 residues. Germline V CDR1 and CDR2: PRHDT, FYEKMQ (reference sequence).